This T cell receptor (beta chain) was retrieved from a study of T cells in Graves' hyperthyroidism and ophthalmopathy. RNA transcripts were the template for amplifying TCR beta CDR3 regions. TCR CDR3 underwent first-round RT-PCR with the HTBI primer set. TCRdb reanalysed the multiplex PCR reads using MiXCR and keeps one entry per CDR3 protein. The table records roughly 800,000 distinct CDR3 sequences, 38% of them present only once. The V end was cut by 0 bases, the J end by 3 bases, with 7 bases between. The germline CDR1 and CDR2 sequences are SGHRS and YFSETQ. CDR3 length: 14 amino acids. This clonotype was picked up many times.

V and J are TRBV5-1 and TRBJ1-3; D remains unclear. The sequenced sample consisted of blood. This sequence was found in a man in his late teens or twenties with Graves' hyperthyroidism. The CDR3 DNA reads TGCGCCAGCAGCTTGGACATGAGTGGAAACACCATATATTTT. Translated: CASSLDMSGNTIYF.